This TCR beta chain was sequenced during a study of blood T cell repertoires in COVID-19. Study as a whole: From the United States, Italy and Spain came samples of acute and convalescent COVID-19.

In the original analysis: The authors estimated nucleated cell counts from reference gene primer amplification. Clones were read by immunoSEQ multiplex PCR, and TCRdb kept only the in-frame ones, dropping some. That table is the source of V, J and clone size, and D and trimming were worked out from the DNA. Found here are some 160,000 clones, over 75% of them singletons; the top ten hold 6.5%. This CDR3 is built from 16 residues. The V end lost 0 bases, the J end lost 4 bases, and 14 bases lay between the germline ends. Germline values: CDR1 MGHRA, CDR2 YSYEKL. This TCR derives from a man between 65 and 85 years old with active or convalescent COVID-19. Specimen: peripheral blood. The chain employs TRBV4-1 and TRBJ2-3, with D tentatively TRBD2 (5 bases). DNA for the CDR3: TGCGCCAGCAGCCAAGAACCGCCCGGGGTTGCAGATACGCAGTATTTT. Translation gives CASSQEPPGVADTQYF.